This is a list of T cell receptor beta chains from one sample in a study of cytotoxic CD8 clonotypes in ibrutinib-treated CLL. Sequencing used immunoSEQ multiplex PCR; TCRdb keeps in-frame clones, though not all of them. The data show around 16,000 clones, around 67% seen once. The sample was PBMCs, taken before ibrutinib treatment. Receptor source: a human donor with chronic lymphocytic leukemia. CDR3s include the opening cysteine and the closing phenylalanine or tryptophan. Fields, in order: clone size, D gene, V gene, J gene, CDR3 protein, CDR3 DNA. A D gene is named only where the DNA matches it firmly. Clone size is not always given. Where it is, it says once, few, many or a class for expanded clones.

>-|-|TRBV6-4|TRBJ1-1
CASSESPDHNTEAFF
TGTGCCAGCAGTGAAAGTCCGGATCACAACACTGAAGCTTTCTTT
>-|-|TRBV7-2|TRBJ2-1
CATSGDNYNEQFF
TGTGCCACCTCGGGGGACAACTACAATGAGCAGTTCTTC
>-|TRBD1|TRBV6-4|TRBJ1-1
CASSPSTGDRGEAFF
TGTGCCAGCAGCCCTTCGACAGGGGACAGGGGTGAAGCTTTCTTT
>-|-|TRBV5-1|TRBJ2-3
CASSLDGAGTDTQYF
TGCGCCAGCAGCTTGGACGGGGCTGGGACAGATACGCAGTATTTT
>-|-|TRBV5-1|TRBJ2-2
CASSQTRPNTGELFF
TGCGCCAGCAGCCAGACCCGCCCGAACACCGGGGAGCTGTTTTTT
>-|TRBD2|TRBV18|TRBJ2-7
CASSGLGSYEQYF
TGTGCCAGCTCCGGACTAGGATCCTACGAGCAGTACTTC
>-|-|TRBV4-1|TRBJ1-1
CASSQDWGFWAFF
TGCGCCAGCAGCCAAGACTGGGGCTTCTGGGCTTTCTTT
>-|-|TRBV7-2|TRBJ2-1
CASSSGGFERSVNEQFF
TGTGCCAGCAGCTCCGGGGGCTTCGAAAGGTCAGTCAATGAGCAGTTCTTC
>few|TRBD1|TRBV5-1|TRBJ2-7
CASSNGQGGYEQYF
TGCGCCAGCAGCAATGGACAGGGTGGCTACGAGCAGTACTTC
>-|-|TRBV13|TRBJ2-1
CASSLGGRLNEQFF
TGTGCCAGCAGCTTAGGGGGGCGGTTGAATGAGCAGTTCTTC
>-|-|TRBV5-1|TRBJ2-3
CASSLRPGARGTDTQYF
TGCGCCAGCAGCTTGCGGCCCGGGGCACGGGGCACAGATACGCAGTATTTT
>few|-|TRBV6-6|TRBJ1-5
CASRRRDTHQPQHF
TGTGCCAGCAGGAGAAGGGACACCCATCAGCCCCAGCATTTT
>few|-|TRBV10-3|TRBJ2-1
CATSGSSYNEQFF
TGTGCCACCTCAGGGAGCTCCTACAATGAGCAGTTCTTC
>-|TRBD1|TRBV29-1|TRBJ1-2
CSVEDRTGYGYTF
TGCAGCGTTGAGGACCGGACAGGGTATGGCTACACCTTC
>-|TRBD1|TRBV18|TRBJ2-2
CASSPDRASGELFF
TGTGCCAGCTCACCGGACAGGGCGAGCGGGGAGCTGTTTTTT
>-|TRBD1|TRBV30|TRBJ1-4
CAWSTRGGSEKLFF
TGTGCCTGGAGTACCAGGGGGGGTAGTGAAAAACTGTTTTTT
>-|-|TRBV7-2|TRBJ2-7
CASSKTQGPYEQYF
TGTGCCAGCAGTAAGACTCAGGGCCCCTACGAGCAGTACTTC
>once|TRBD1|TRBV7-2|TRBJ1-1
CASSLRPGTGYTEAFF
TGTGCCAGCAGCCTGCGTCCCGGGACAGGGTACACTGAAGCTTTCTTT
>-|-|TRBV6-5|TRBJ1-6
CASSSVYNSPLHF
TGTGCCAGCAGTTCCGTTTATAATTCACCCCTCCACTTT
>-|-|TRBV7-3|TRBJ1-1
CASSTQGGTEAFF
TGTGCCAGCAGCACCCAGGGAGGCACTGAAGCTTTCTTT
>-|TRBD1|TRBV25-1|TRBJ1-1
CASSTRQGRRAFF
TGTGCCAGCAGTACGCGACAGGGGAGAAGGGCTTTCTTT
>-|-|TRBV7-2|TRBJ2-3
CASSSPATVADTQYF
TGTGCCAGCAGTTCCCCGGCGACGGTGGCAGATACGCAGTATTTT
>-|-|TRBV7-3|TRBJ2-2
CASSSPGLHGELFF
TGTGCCAGCAGCAGCCCCGGACTCCATGGGGAGCTGTTTTTT
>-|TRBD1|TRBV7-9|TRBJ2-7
CASSPWTRDRAPWEQYF
TGTGCCAGCAGCCCATGGACTCGGGACAGGGCACCCTGGGAGCAGTACTTC
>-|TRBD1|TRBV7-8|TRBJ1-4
CASSSQGGSYEKLFF
TGTGCCAGCAGCTCCCAGGGGGGCAGTTACGAAAAACTGTTTTTT
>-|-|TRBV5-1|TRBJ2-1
CASAGRFF
TGCGCCAGCGCCGGACGGTTCTTC
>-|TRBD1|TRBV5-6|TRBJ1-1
CASSRTGGSIAEAFF
TGTGCCAGCAGCCGGACAGGGGGATCGATCGCTGAAGCTTTCTTT
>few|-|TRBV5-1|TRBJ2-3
CASTGPTASVYTDTQYF
TGCGCCAGCACGGGGCCCACAGCCTCTGTCTACACAGATACGCAGTATTTT
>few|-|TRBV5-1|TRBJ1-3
CASSLDGSSGNTIYF
TGCGCCAGCAGCCTTGACGGGAGCTCTGGAAACACCATATATTTT
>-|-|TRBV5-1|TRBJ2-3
CASSPQEADTQYF
TGCGCCAGCAGCCCGCAGGAAGCAGATACGCAGTATTTT
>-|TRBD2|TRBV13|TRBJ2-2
CASSPSGGNTGELFF
TGTGCCAGCAGCCCGAGCGGGGGGAACACCGGGGAGCTGTTTTTT
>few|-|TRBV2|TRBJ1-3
CASSDPADTIYF
TGTGCCAGCAGTGATCCGGCAGACACCATATATTTT
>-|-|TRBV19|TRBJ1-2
CASTGGQWSYGYTF
TGTGCCAGTACGGGGGGGCAGTGGAGCTATGGCTACACCTTC
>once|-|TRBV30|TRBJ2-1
CAWSQVEGGQGVDNEQFF
TGTGCCTGGAGTCAGGTTGAAGGGGGGCAGGGGGTGGACAATGAGCAGTTCTTC
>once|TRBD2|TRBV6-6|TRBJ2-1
CASRTSGTSAYNEQFF
TGTGCCAGCAGGACCTCCGGGACTAGCGCCTACAATGAGCAGTTCTTC
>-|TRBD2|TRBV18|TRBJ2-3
CASSPPGLAGITDTQYF
TGTGCCAGCTCACCACCAGGTCTAGCGGGGATCACAGATACGCAGTATTTT
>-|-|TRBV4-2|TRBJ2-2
CASSQEIDGNTGELFF
TGTGCCAGCAGCCAAGAGATTGATGGGAACACCGGGGAGCTGTTTTTT
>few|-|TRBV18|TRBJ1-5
CASSSVRDFKQPQHF
TGTGCCAGCTCTTCCGTTAGAGATTTTAAGCAGCCCCAGCATTTT
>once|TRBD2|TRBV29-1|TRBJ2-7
CSVSAGEAGTGEQYF
TGCAGCGTCTCCGCGGGGGAAGCGGGGACGGGCGAGCAGTACTTC
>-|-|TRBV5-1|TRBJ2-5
CASSFPYWGQETQYF
TGCGCCAGCAGCTTTCCTTACTGGGGACAAGAGACCCAGTACTTC
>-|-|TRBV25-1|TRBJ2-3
CASATGWSTDTQYF
TGTGCCAGCGCCACCGGGTGGAGCACAGATACGCAGTATTTT
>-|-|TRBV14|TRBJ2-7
CASSEAAYEQYF
TGTGCCAGCAGCGAAGCAGCCTACGAGCAGTACTTC
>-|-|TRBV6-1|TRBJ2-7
CASSEAYDRIF
TGTGCCAGCAGTGAAGCGTACGACCGAATCTTC
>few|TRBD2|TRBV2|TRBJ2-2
CASRDGTTRRGELFF
TGTGCCAGCAGAGACGGGACTACCAGACGAGGGGAGCTGTTTTTT
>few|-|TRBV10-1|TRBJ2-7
CASSDGVPYEQYF
TGCGCCAGCAGTGACGGCGTCCCCTACGAGCAGTACTTC
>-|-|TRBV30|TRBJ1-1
CAWGGARRGTEAFF
TGTGCCTGGGGTGGGGCCCGCAGGGGCACTGAAGCTTTCTTT
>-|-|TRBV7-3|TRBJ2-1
CASSSTPLGEQFF
TGTGCCAGCAGCTCCACACCACTGGGTGAGCAGTTCTTC
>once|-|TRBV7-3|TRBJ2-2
CASSPVLNTGELFF
TGTGCCAGCAGCCCCGTATTGAACACCGGGGAGCTGTTTTTT
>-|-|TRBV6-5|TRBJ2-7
CASSQVSYEQYF
TGTGCCAGCAGCCAGGTCTCCTACGAGCAGTACTTC
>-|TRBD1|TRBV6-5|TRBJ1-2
CASSYSRTGGGYGYTF
TGTGCCAGCAGTTACTCGAGGACAGGGGGCGGCTATGGCTACACCTTC
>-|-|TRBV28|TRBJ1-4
CASSFGAIEKLFF
TGTGCCAGCAGTTTCGGGGCTATCGAAAAACTGTTTTTT
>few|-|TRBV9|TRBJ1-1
CASSVAWTDTEAFF
TGTGCCAGCAGCGTAGCATGGACAGACACTGAAGCTTTCTTT
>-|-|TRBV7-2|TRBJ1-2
CASTQPGGGYGYTF
TGTGCCAGCACCCAACCCGGGGGCGGGTATGGCTACACCTTC
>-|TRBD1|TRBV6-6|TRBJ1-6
CATTTGLISPLHF
TGTGCCACCACGACAGGGTTGATCTCACCCCTCCACTTT
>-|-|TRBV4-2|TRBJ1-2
CASSPDGNGYTF
TGTGCCAGCAGCCCGGACGGTAATGGCTACACCTTC